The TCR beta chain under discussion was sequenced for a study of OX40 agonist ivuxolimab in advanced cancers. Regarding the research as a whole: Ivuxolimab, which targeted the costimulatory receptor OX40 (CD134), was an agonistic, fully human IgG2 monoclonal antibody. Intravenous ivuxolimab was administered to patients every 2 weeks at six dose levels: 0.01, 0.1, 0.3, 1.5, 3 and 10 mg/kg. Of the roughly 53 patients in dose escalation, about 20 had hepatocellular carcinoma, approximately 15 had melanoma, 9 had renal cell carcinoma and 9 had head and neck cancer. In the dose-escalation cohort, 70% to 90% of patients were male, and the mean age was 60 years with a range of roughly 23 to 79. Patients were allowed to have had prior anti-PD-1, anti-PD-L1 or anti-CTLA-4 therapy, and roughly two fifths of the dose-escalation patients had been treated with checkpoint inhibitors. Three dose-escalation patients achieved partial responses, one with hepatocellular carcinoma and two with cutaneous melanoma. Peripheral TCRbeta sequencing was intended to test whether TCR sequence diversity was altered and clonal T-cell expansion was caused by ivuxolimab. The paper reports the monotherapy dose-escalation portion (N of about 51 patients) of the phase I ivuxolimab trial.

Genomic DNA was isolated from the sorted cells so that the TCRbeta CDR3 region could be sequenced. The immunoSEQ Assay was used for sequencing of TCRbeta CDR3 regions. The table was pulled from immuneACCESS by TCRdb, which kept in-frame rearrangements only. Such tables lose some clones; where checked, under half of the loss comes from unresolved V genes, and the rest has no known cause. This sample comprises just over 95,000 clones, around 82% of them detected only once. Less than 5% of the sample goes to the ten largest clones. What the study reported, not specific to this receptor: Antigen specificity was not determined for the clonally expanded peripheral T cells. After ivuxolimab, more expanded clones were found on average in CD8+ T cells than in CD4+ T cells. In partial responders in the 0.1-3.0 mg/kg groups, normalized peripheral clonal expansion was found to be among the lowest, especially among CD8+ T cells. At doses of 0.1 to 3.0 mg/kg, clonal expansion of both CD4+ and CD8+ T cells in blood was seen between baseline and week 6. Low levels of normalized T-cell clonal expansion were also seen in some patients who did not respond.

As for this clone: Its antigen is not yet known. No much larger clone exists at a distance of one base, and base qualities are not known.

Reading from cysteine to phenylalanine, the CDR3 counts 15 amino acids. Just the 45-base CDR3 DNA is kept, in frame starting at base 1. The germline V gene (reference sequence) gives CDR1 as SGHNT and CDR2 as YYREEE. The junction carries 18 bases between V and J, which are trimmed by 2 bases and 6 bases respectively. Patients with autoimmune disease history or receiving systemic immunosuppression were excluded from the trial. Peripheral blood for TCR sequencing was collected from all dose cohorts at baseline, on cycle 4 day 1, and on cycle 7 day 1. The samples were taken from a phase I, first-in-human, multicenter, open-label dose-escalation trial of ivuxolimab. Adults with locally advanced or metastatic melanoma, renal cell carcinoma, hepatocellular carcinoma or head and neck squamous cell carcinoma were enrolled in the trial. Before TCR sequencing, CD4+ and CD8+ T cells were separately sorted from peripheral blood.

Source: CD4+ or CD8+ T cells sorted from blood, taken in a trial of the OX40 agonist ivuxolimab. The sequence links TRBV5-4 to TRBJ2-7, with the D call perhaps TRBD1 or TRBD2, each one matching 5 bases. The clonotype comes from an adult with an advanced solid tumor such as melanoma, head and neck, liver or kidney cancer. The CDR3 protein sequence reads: CASSLDPGRASEQYF. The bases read TGTGCCAGCAGCTTAGATCCGGGACGGGCCTCCGAGCAGTACTTC.